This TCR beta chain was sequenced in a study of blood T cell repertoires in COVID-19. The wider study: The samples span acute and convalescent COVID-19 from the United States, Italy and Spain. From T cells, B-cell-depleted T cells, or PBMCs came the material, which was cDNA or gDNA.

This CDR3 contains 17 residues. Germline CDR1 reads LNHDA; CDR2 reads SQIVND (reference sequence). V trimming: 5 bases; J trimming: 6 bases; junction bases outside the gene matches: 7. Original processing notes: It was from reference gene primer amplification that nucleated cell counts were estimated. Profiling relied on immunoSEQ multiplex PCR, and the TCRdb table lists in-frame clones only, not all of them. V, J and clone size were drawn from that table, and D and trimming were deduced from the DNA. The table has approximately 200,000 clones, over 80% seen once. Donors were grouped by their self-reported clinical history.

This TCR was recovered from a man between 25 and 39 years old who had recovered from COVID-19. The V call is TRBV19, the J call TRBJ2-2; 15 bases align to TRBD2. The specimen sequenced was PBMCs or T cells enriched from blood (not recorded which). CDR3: CASSPRTSGRVSGELFF. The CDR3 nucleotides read TGTGCCAGTAGTCCTAGGACTAGCGGGAGGGTGTCCGGGGAGCTGTTTTTT.